The 25 T cell receptor beta chains below all came from one sample that was sequenced in a study of blood T cell repertoires in COVID-19. Clones were sequenced by immunoSEQ multiplex PCR, and TCRdb holds only the in-frame ones, with some missing. The data contain 70,000 to 90,000 clones, about 74% of them singletons. Sequenced material: peripheral blood. All receptors come from a human donor with acute or convalescent COVID-19. The donor label of this sample is uncertain.

The CDR3: CASSSPGQGAGGYTF. The CDR3 DNA is TGTGCCAGCAGCTCCCCGGGACAGGGGGCGGGTGGCTACACCTTC. The rearrangement joins TRBV5-6 to TRBJ1-2; TRBD1 matches 12 bases. Germline assignment: CDR1 SGHDT and CDR2 YYEEEE. CDR3 length: 15 residues. Trimming at V came to 3 bases and at J to 7 bases, leaving 7 bases not matched to a gene.

This clone was picked up a small number of times. V gene TRBV12-3 or TRBV12-4 combines with J gene TRBJ2-1; D might be TRBD2 (6 bases). The V gene lost 6 bases and the J gene lost 9 bases, with 12 bases spanning the gap. The CDR3 is 12 amino acids. The CDR3 nucleotides read TGTGCCAGCAGCCCGGGACTCCGTGAGCAGTTCTTC. It translates to CASSPGLREQFF.

The chain couples TRBV18 to TRBJ1-6; 9 bases are shared with TRBD1. V gave up 4 bases and J gave up 5 bases; unmatched junction bases: 6. CDR1 and CDR2 (germline): KGHSH, LQKENI. This CDR3 has 16 residues. As DNA, the CDR3 is TGTGCCAGCTCACAACAGGGGGCATGGGATAATTCACCCCTCCACTTT. Protein sequence: CASSQQGAWDNSPLHF.

Only one count was recorded for this clone. The rearrangement links TRBV11-2 to TRBJ1-3; D is unclear. This CDR3 is 12 amino acids long. The germline gives CDR1 SGHAT, CDR2 FQNNGV. The germline V and J ends were trimmed by 2 bases and 7 bases, with 6 bases remaining between them. The CDR3 reads CASSLMQNTIYF. Written as DNA, the CDR3 is TGTGCCAGCAGCTTAATGCAGAACACCATATATTTT.

This clone was observed once. The V and J genes are TRBV24-1 and TRBJ1-2, with no clear D. The CDR3 is 12 amino acids. Germline V CDR1 and CDR2: KGHDR, SFDVKD. The ends were cut back, 3 bases at V and 10 bases at J, with 11 bases in the middle. CDR3 amino acids: CATSDPGLVYTF. The CDR3 DNA reads TGTGCCACCAGTGATCCCGGACTTGTCTACACCTTC.

The chain links TRBV9 to TRBJ1-3, with 7 bases identical to TRBD1. Trimming removed 1 base from V and 1 base from J; junction bases left unmatched: 5. Germline CDR1 and CDR2: SGDLS and YYNGEE. The CDR3 has 16 residues. The CDR3 reads CASSVITGESGNTIYF. CDR3 nucleotide sequence: TGTGCCAGCAGCGTAATTACAGGGGAGTCTGGAAACACCATATATTTT.

The chain recombines TRBV28 with TRBJ2-5, with TRBD2 matching over 11 bases. The CDR3 consists of 15 residues. The V and J ends lost 5 bases and 5 bases, in that order; junction bases with no gene match: 7. The germline V gene has CDR1 MDHEN and CDR2 SYDVKM. The CDR3, as DNA: TGTGCCAGCAGTACCCGAACTAGCGGGGGTGAGACCCAGTACTTC. As protein: CASSTRTSGGETQYF. The full variable domain, rest sourced from reference TRBV28 and TRBJ2-5, is DVKVTQSSRYLVKRTGEKVFLECVQDMDHENMFWYRQDPGLGLRLIYFSYDVKMKEKGDIPEGYSVSREKKERFSLILESASTNQTSMYLCASSTRTSGGETQYFGPGTRLLVL.

V gene TRBV5-1 combines with J gene TRBJ2-1, with 7 positions matching TRBD2. The CDR3 has 13 residues. The J segment lost 6 bases and the V segment lost 1 base, leaving 1 base of the junction unmatched. Per the germline V gene, CDR1 is SGHRS and CDR2 is YFSETQ. CDR3 loop: CASSLREGNEQFF. CDR3 in DNA: TGCGCCAGCAGCTTGAGGGAGGGCAATGAGCAGTTCTTC. Using reference TRBV5-1 and TRBJ2-1 for the parts outside the CDR3, the full variable domain is KAGVTQTPRYLIKTRGQQVTLSCSPISGHRSVSWYQQTPGQGLQFLFEYFSETQRNKGNFPGRFSGRQFSNSRSEMNVSTLELGDSALYLCASSLREGNEQFFGPGTRLTVL.

V is TRBV18 and J is TRBJ2-3; a weak D match, TRBD2 (6 bases). The CDR3 is 15 amino acids. Germline CDR1 is KGHSH and CDR2 is LQKENI. V gave up 4 bases and J gave up 1 base, with 12 bases separating them. The CDR3, as DNA: TGTGCCAGCTCACGGTCTGTAGCGGGCACAGATACGCAGTATTTT. Amino acid sequence: CASSRSVAGTDTQYF.

The gene calls are TRBV3-1 (or the pseudogene TRBV3-2) and TRBJ2-1; TRBD2 might be the D (5 bases). Germline values: CDR1 LGHDT, CDR2 YNNKEL (reference sequence). The CDR3 length is 13 residues. Deletions cut 3 bases from V and 9 bases from J, with 12 bases between. The CDR3 bases are TGTGCCAGCAGCCATCCGGGGAGCGGTGAGCAGTTCTTC. Amino acid sequence: CASSHPGSGEQFF.

The chain uses TRBV6-4 and TRBJ1-6, with TRBD1 matching over 10 bases. Germline lookup yields CDR1 MRHNA and CDR2 SNTAGT. CDR3 size: 13 residues. V was clipped by 6 bases and J by 10 bases; unmatched bases: 3. The CDR3 here is CASRGTGASPLHF. The CDR3 bases are TGTGCCAGCAGAGGGACAGGGGCCTCACCCCTCCACTTT.

The chain links TRBV2 to TRBJ2-5, with a possible D match to TRBD2 (5 bases). With 5 bases removed from V and 0 bases from J, the gap between germline ends came to 10 bases. Germline loops: CDR1 SNHLY, CDR2 FYNNEI. The CDR3 length is 14 residues. The CDR3 loop reads CASSRTDHQETQYF. CDR3 coding DNA: TGTGCCAGCAGTCGGACTGATCACCAAGAGACCCAGTACTTC.

This chain links TRBV7-9 with TRBJ1-1; D not resolved. The CDR3 has 14 amino acids. V was cut by 7 bases and J by 2 bases, with 14 bases left in between. Germline V gives CDR1 SEHNR, CDR2 FQNEAQ (reference sequence). The CDR3 DNA follows: TGTGCCAGCACCGATAGAGGGCAAAACACTGAAGCTTTCTTT. It encodes CASTDRGQNTEAFF.

V and J are TRBV7-8 and TRBJ2-5; D is possibly TRBD1 (5 bases). CDR3 size: 14 residues. Germline CDR1 is SGHVS and CDR2 is FQNEAQ. Trimming removed 2 bases from V and 1 base from J, with 8 bases in between. The CDR3 is CASSLYRFQETQYF. The CDR3 bases are TGTGCCAGCAGCTTATACAGGTTCCAAGAGACCCAGTACTTC.

V usage is TRBV19 and J usage is TRBJ2-1; the match to TRBD1 covers 11 bases. Trimming at V came to 4 bases and at J to 3 bases, leaving 5 bases not matched to a gene. The CDR3 contains 16 residues. The V gene's germline CDR1 is LNHDA and CDR2 SQIVND (reference sequence). CDR3 sequence reads: CASSRGGTGGYNEQFF. The CDR3, as DNA: TGTGCCAGTAGTAGGGGAGGGACAGGGGGCTACAATGAGCAGTTCTTC. Based on the CDR3 plus reference TRBV19 and TRBJ2-1, the full variable domain is DGGITQSPKYLFRKEGQNVTLSCEQNLNHDAMYWYRQDPGQGLRLIYYSQIVNDFQKGDIAEGYSVSREKKESFPLTVTSAQKNPTAFYLCASSRGGTGGYNEQFFGPGTRLTVL.

V usage is TRBV5-6 and J usage is TRBJ2-1; TRBD2 matches at 8 bases. J was trimmed by 4 bases and V by 0 bases; bases with no gene match: 6. Germline V gives CDR1 SGHDT, CDR2 YYEEEE. This CDR3 is 16 amino acids long. In nucleotides, the CDR3 is TGTGCCAGCAGCTTGGTATTAGCGGGACGGTACAATGAGCAGTTCTTC. Translating it yields CASSLVLAGRYNEQFF. The whole variable domain, remainder taken from reference TRBV5-6 and TRBJ2-1, is DAGVTQSPTHLIKTRGQQVTLRCSPKSGHDTVSWYQQALGQGPQFIFQYYEEEERQRGNFPDRFSGHQFPNYSSELNVNALLLGDSALYLCASSLVLAGRYNEQFFGPGTRLTVL.

The chain carries TRBV19 and TRBJ1-1; 8 nucleotides line up with TRBD1. CDR1 and CDR2 (germline): LNHDA, SQIVND (reference sequence). The J segment lost 9 bases and the V segment lost 2 bases, leaving 8 bases of the junction unmatched. The length of the CDR3 is 14 residues. CDR3 sequence: CASSIWGTGRKAFF. DNA for the CDR3: TGTGCCAGTAGTATATGGGGGACAGGTCGAAAAGCTTTCTTT.

This clone was seen just once. This chain links TRBV6-5 with TRBJ1-1, with 8 bases identical to TRBD1. Trimming removed 8 bases from V and 4 bases from J; junction bases left unmatched: 6. Germline CDR1 MNHEY, CDR2 SVGAGI. The CDR3 spans 13 residues. CDR3 sequence reads: CASEDRALTEAFF. CDR3 bases: TGTGCCAGCGAGGACAGGGCACTCACTGAAGCTTTCTTT.

This chain uses TRBV5-5 with TRBJ1-1; 9 nucleotides line up with TRBD1. Germline loops: CDR1 SGHKS, CDR2 YYEKEE (reference sequence). There are 14 residues in the CDR3. J was trimmed by 5 bases and V by 4 bases; bases with no gene match: 6. The CDR3: CASSARQGGTEAFF. The CDR3 nucleotides read TGTGCCAGCAGCGCCCGACAGGGGGGAACTGAAGCTTTCTTT.

This chain links TRBV11-3 with TRBJ1-3; possibly TRBD1 for D (5 bases). The germline V gene has CDR1 SGHNT and CDR2 YENEEA. Trimming took 3 bases from V and 1 from J, leaving 22 bases between them. There are 19 residues in the CDR3. The CDR3 reads CASSFAMTDSALSGNTIYF. In DNA, the CDR3 is TGTGCCAGCAGCTTTGCCATGACAGACTCGGCACTGTCTGGAAACACCATATATTTT.

J is TRBJ1-1 and V is TRBV28, with D unresolved. The CDR3 loop spans 13 amino acids. Germline V CDR1 and CDR2: MDHEN, SYDVKM. DNA for the CDR3: TGTGTTACAGAACGCAGCTTGAACACTGAAGCTTTCTTT. Translated, it gives CVTERSLNTEAFF.

This chain links TRBV28 with TRBJ1-1; D is possibly TRBD1 (5 bases). The germline V gene encodes CDR1 MDHEN and CDR2 SYDVKM. The CDR3 spans 14 residues. V was shortened by 4 bases and J by 5 bases, with 14 bases between the two germline ends. In nucleotides, the CDR3 is TGTGCCAGCAGTTCGCCAGGGAGGTTGACTGAAGCTTTCTTT. This encodes CASSSPGRLTEAFF.

This clone was seen only a few times. The chain uses TRBV4-1 and TRBJ1-3, with TRBD1 identical over 9 bases. This CDR3 is 17 amino acids long. CDR1 MGHRA and CDR2 YSYEKL come from the germline V gene. The V and J ends lost 0 bases and 3 bases, in that order; junction bases with no gene match: 6. As DNA, the CDR3 is TGCGCCAGCAGCCAAGACCAGTGGACAGGGGTTGGAAACACCATATATTTT. This gives the protein CASSQDQWTGVGNTIYF.

The V gene is TRBV11-2, the J gene TRBJ2-2; no reliable D call. The CDR3 is 14 residues long. Germline V gives CDR1 SGHAT, CDR2 FQNNGV. The germline V and J ends were trimmed by 7 bases and 0 bases, with 9 bases remaining between them. In DNA form, the CDR3 reads TGTGCCAGCAACCGCGAGCCGAACACCGGGGAGCTGTTTTTT. The encoded protein is CASNREPNTGELFF.

This clone came up a few times. The rearrangement joins TRBV28 to TRBJ2-7, with 12 bases lining up with TRBD2. J was trimmed by 5 bases and V by 8 bases; bases with no gene match: 10. From germline, CDR1 is MDHEN and CDR2 SYDVKM. The CDR3 totals 15 residues. CDR3 loop: CASLPSSGGADEQYV. CDR3 in DNA: TGTGCCAGCCTACCCTCTAGCGGGGGGGCCGACGAGCAGTACGTC.